This TCR beta chain was recovered during a study of T cells after yellow fever vaccination. Background on the study: Preparation of fractions with low cell numbers was performed using SMART-Seq v4 Ultra Low Input.

V lost 4 bases and J lost 4, with 17 bases in between. The CDR3 covers 16 residues. Germline lookup yields CDR1 SGHTA and CDR2 FQGNSA. TCRdb processed the 5' RACE reads anew with MiXCR; each CDR3 protein has one entry. Of under 500,000 distinct CDR3 sequences listed, around 19% are singletons. Study-wide results and caveats: Peaking on day 5 versus 15, the secondary response was faster but weaker.

About this clonotype itself: What it binds is not known.

This chain links TRBV7-2 with TRBJ1-3; D gene ambiguous. Material: PBMCs, obtained before the yellow fever booster vaccination. The sequence came from a young man who received the YFV17D yellow fever vaccine. The CDR3 bases are TGTGCCAGCAGCTCCCTGGGCGGACCTCGCGGAAACACCATATATTTT. It specifies CASSSLGGPRGNTIYF.